This T cell receptor beta chain derives from a study of lymphopenia after photon versus proton radiotherapy. General study points: Post-nadir TCR diversity decline inversely tracked overall survival among those who died. Proton therapy kept repertoires fairly stable, unlike photons, which gained effector/memory cells. Better survival with proton therapy was suggested as possible, not demonstrated. After lymphocyte nadir, photon-treated repertoires showed oligoclonal expansion, especially CD8+ Temra.

The table came from immunoSEQ multiplex PCR; TCRdb's copy has only in-frame clones and leaves some out. The sample consists of approximately 62,000 clones, about four fifths of them appearing once. This CDR3 has 15 residues. Germline CDR1 and CDR2: PRHDT and FYEKMQ (reference sequence). V lost 2 bases to trimming and J lost 4 bases, with 12 bases between them. This clone was picked up a small number of times. What it recognizes is unknown. Other DNA sequences from this sample encode an identical CDR3 as well. The sequence derives from a man aged 55 to 70 with pancreatic cancer. The specimen comprised peripheral blood, sampled from a patient treated with proton-based radiotherapy. The J gene is TRBJ1-5, the V gene TRBV13, with a weak D call TRBD1 (5 bases). CDR3 amino acids: CASSLRRGGNQPQHF. The CDR3 bases are TGTGCCAGCAGCTTACGACGGGGGGGAAATCAGCCCCAGCATTTT.